This entry lists 29 T cell receptor beta chains sequenced from one sample in a study of T-cell reconstitution after alpha-beta-depleted transplantation in children. A library of TCRbeta sequences, prepared with unique molecular identifiers, was generated. A single record per CDR3 protein comes from TCRdb applying MiXCR to the PCR reads. The sample has some 600,000 distinct CDR3 sequences, approximately 13% seen once. The sequencing used PBMCs, mostly from graft donor cells, collected 360 days after TCRalphabeta/CD19-depleted stem cell transplant. These receptors all come from a male patient younger than 18 who had a stem cell transplant for acute myeloid leukemia, so the T cells may come from the graft donor.

This CDR3 reads CASSQPSRPGPNEKLFF. Here the CDR3 DNA reads TGTGCCAGCAGCCAACCTTCAAGGCCGGGACCTAATGAAAAACTGTTTTTT. The V call is TRBV3-1, the J call TRBJ1-4, with a weak D call TRBD1 (5 bases). The germline V gene encodes CDR1 LGHDT and CDR2 YNNKEL (reference sequence). CDR3 size: 17 residues. Trimming shortened V by 2 bases and J by 3 bases, and 16 bases separated the two germline ends.

This clonotype was observed at least ten times. V usage is TRBV28 and J usage is TRBJ2-7; D ambiguous. The V and J ends lost 6 bases and 5 bases respectively, with 8 bases between them. This CDR3 spans 11 amino acids. Germline CDR1 MDHEN, CDR2 SYDVKM. This CDR3 is CASRLGDEQYF. The CDR3 region has the DNA TGTGCCAGCAGGCTTGGGGACGAGCAGTACTTC.

This clonotype appeared a few times. V is TRBV18 and J is TRBJ2-5, with TRBD2 matching 9 bases. The V segment lost 6 bases and the J segment 2 bases; nucleotides outside the gene matches: 7. The CDR3 has 15 amino acids. Germline CDR1 reads KGHSH; CDR2 reads LQKENI. The CDR3 reads CASSGSGLAQETQYF. In DNA, the CDR3 is TGTGCCAGCTCGGGCTCGGGACTAGCACAAGAGACCCAGTACTTC.

The V call is TRBV7-8, the J call TRBJ2-2; D is possibly TRBD1 (6 bases). This CDR3 region has 16 residues. The V gene lost 5 bases and the J gene lost 3 bases, with 16 bases spanning the gap. Germline V gene data show CDR1 as SGHVS and CDR2 as FQNEAQ. Written as DNA, the CDR3 is TGTGCCAGCAGCATGCCTGGGACATATGACACCGGGGAGCTGTTTTTT. Protein product: CASSMPGTYDTGELFF.

This clonotype was counted only a few times. V and J are TRBV6-9 and TRBJ2-6; unclear D gene. The V gene's germline CDR1 is MNHGY and CDR2 SVAAGI. V gave up 6 bases and J gave up 0 bases, with 9 bases separating them. This CDR3 contains 15 residues. The CDR3 protein is CASSPQVSGANVLTF. The DNA of the CDR3 is TGTGCCAGCAGCCCCCAAGTCTCTGGGGCCAACGTCCTGACTTTC.

This clonotype was observed a handful of times. The rearrangement joins TRBV27 to TRBJ2-2, with a possible D match to TRBD2 (6 bases). Germline values: CDR1 MNHEY, CDR2 SMNVEV (reference sequence). This CDR3 contains 14 residues. V lost 7 bases to trimming and J lost 0 bases, with 9 bases between them. As DNA, the CDR3 is TGTGCCAGCAAGGCGGGAACGAACACCGGGGAGCTGTTTTTT. Translation: CASKAGTNTGELFF.

V and J are TRBV7-6 and TRBJ2-7; no reliable D call. The CDR3 has 16 residues. Germline assignment: CDR1 SGHVS and CDR2 FNYEAQ. Trimming cost V 4 bases and J 2 bases, with 18 bases left between them. This CDR3 is CASSSSTPGATYEQYF. In DNA form, the CDR3 reads TGTGCCAGCAGCTCCTCTACCCCTGGCGCGACCTACGAGCAGTACTTC.

This clonotype was seen more than once but under ten times. The V call is TRBV10-3, the J call TRBJ2-5, with 12 bases identical to TRBD2. The germline V gene encodes CDR1 ENHRY and CDR2 SYGVKD. The CDR3 totals 15 residues. V was clipped by 6 bases and J by 1 base; unmatched bases: 3. DNA of the CDR3: TGTGCCATCAGCCGACTAGCGGGAGCCCAAGAGACCCAGTACTTC. Translated: CAISRLAGAQETQYF.

This clonotype has only a few counts. At one of its ends the junction is not consistent with the germline gene, which may arise from a read error. The chain recombines TRBV7-7 with TRBJ2-7; a weak D match, TRBD2 (5 bases). The germline V gene has CDR1 SSHAT and CDR2 FNYEAQ (reference sequence). This CDR3 contains 13 residues. CDR3 amino acids: CASSSGPTGEQYF. CDR3 in DNA: TGTGCTAGCAGTTCCGGACCTACGGGGGAGCAGTACTTC.

This clonotype was seen repeatedly, ten times or more. V and J are TRBV25-1 and TRBJ2-3; TRBD1 aligns across 8 bases. With 8 bases clipped from V and 4 bases from J, the junction kept 5 bases outside the gene matches. The length of the CDR3 is 13 residues. Germline V lookup: CDR1 MGHDK, CDR2 SYGVNS. The CDR3 region is CASGLTGADTQYF. The CDR3 DNA is TGTGCCAGCGGTTTGACAGGGGCAGATACGCAGTATTTT. Filled out from reference TRBV25-1 and TRBJ2-3, the complete variable domain reads EADIYQTPRYLVIGTGKKITLECSQTMGHDKMYWYQQDPGMELHLIHYSYGVNSTEKGDLSSESTVSRIRTEHFPLTLESARPSHTSQYLCASGLTGADTQYFGPGTRLTVL.

The chain links TRBV20-1 to TRBJ2-7, with 11 positions matching TRBD2. Germline-derived CDR1 and CDR2 are DFQATT and SNEGSKA (reference sequence). The CDR3 extends over 15 amino acids. V gave up 6 bases and J gave up 1 base; unmatched junction bases: 8. Written as DNA, the CDR3 is TGCAGTGCCCTCGGAAGACTAGCGGGGTCCTACGAGCAGTACTTC. As protein: CSALGRLAGSYEQYF.

This clonotype was counted only a few times. The chain couples TRBV7-9 to TRBJ2-4, with D unresolved. There are 12 residues in the CDR3. CDR1 is SEHNR, CDR2 FQNEAQ, per germline (reference sequence). V gave up 3 bases and J gave up 13 bases, with 13 bases separating them. The CDR3 reads CASSFPATPQYF. CDR3 DNA: TGTGCCAGCAGCTTTCCGGCAACCCCCCAGTACTTC.

This clonotype has only a few counts. V gene TRBV2 combines with J gene TRBJ2-1, with TRBD2 matching over 7 bases. Germline V gene sequence: CDR1 SNHLY, CDR2 FYNNEI. The V segment lost 3 bases and the J segment 10 bases; nucleotides outside the gene matches: 18. This CDR3 spans 17 amino acids. The CDR3 loop reads CASSDLSGTKSENEQFF. For the CDR3, the DNA is TGTGCCAGCAGTGACTTATCCGGGACTAAATCGGAGAACGAGCAGTTCTTC.

The rearrangement links TRBV29-1 to TRBJ1-5; 8 nucleotides agree with TRBD1. Germline CDR1 and CDR2: SQVTM and ANQGSEA. The V segment lost 4 bases and the J segment 0 bases; nucleotides outside the gene matches: 8. The CDR3 totals 16 residues. This CDR3 reads CSVAVGTGYSNQPQHF. DNA of the CDR3: TGCAGCGTTGCCGTAGGGACAGGCTATAGCAATCAGCCCCAGCATTTT.

The count of this clonotype is one. The V gene is TRBV18, the J gene TRBJ2-7; 8 bases are shared with TRBD1. The CDR3 is made up of 13 amino acids. V lost 4 bases and J lost 6; bases outside the gene matches: 5. Germline values: CDR1 KGHSH, CDR2 LQKENI. CDR3 region: CASSRGQGLEQYF. The CDR3, as DNA: TGTGCCAGCTCACGCGGACAGGGTCTCGAGCAGTACTTC.

V gene TRBV7-2 combines with J gene TRBJ2-5; D gene unclear. The CDR3 has 14 residues. The V and J ends lost 1 base and 4 bases respectively, with 10 bases between them. CDR1 SGHTA and CDR2 FQGNSA come from the germline V gene. CDR3 bases: TGTGCCAGCAGCTTAGAGGTTACCTCAGAGACCCAGTACTTC. Its translation: CASSLEVTSETQYF.

This chain uses TRBV4-3 with TRBJ2-3; TRBD2 agrees at 11 bases. Germline V gene lookup returns CDR1 LGHNA and CDR2 YSLEER. V shed 3 bases, J shed 4 bases, and the junction held 3 bases outside the gene matches. This CDR3 comprises 15 residues. CDR3 nucleotide sequence: TGCGCCAGCAGCCATGGACTAGCGGGTGCAGATACGCAGTATTTT. It yields the protein CASSHGLAGADTQYF.

This clonotype was recorded a few times. This chain uses TRBV20-1 with TRBJ1-5; 8 bases are shared with TRBD1. Germline loops: CDR1 DFQATT, CDR2 SNEGSKA (reference sequence). The CDR3 is 14 residues long. The J segment lost 5 bases and the V segment lost 1 base, leaving 4 bases of the junction unmatched. The CDR3 reads CSARAVRGHQPQHF. CDR3 coding DNA: TGCAGTGCTAGAGCAGTCAGGGGGCATCAGCCCCAGCATTTT.

The chain employs TRBV28 and TRBJ2-1, with D perhaps matching TRBD2 (9 bases). Trimming pared 3 bases from V and 10 bases from J, leaving 19 bases between. Germline V gene data show CDR1 as MDHEN and CDR2 as SYDVKM. This CDR3 has 15 residues. The CDR3 DNA reads as TGTGCCAGCAGTTTGCAGGGGGCTAGCGGGAAAGAGCAGTTCTTC. Translated, it gives CASSLQGASGKEQFF.

This clonotype has a handful of counts. The chain links TRBV9 to TRBJ2-7, with a possible D match to TRBD2 (6 bases). The germline V gene has CDR1 SGDLS and CDR2 YYNGEE. Trimming pared 3 bases from V and 3 bases from J, leaving 13 bases between. This CDR3 contains 14 residues. The CDR3: CASSAGRDFYEQYF. The CDR3 region has the DNA TGTGCCAGCAGCGCGGGTCGGGACTTCTACGAGCAGTACTTC.

The CDR3 bases are TGCGCCAGCAGCTTTATCAATCAGGGCACAGATACGCAGTATTTT. Its translation: CASSFINQGTDTQYF. The gene calls are TRBV5-1 and TRBJ2-3, with no clear D. The CDR3 has 15 residues. Trimming removed 2 bases from V and 1 base from J, with 11 bases in between. Germline CDR1 and CDR2: SGHRS and YFSETQ.

This clonotype was seen repeatedly, ten times or more. This rearrangement joins TRBV20-1 to TRBJ2-5, with 7 positions matching TRBD1. This CDR3 is 14 amino acids long. Trimming cost V 3 bases and J 2 bases; bases outside gene matches: 6. Germline V gives CDR1 DFQATT, CDR2 SNEGSKA (reference sequence). CDR3 amino acids: CSASPGQQQETQYF. The CDR3 DNA reads as TGCAGTGCTAGTCCGGGACAGCAACAAGAGACCCAGTACTTC.

This clonotype was counted a few times. This rearrangement joins TRBV10-3 to TRBJ1-1; D ambiguous. Trimming removed 0 bases from V and 4 bases from J, with 6 bases in between. The germline V gene encodes CDR1 ENHRY and CDR2 SYGVKD. The CDR3 length is 13 residues. Written as DNA, the CDR3 is TGTGCCATCAGTGAGTCGGGGTTCACTGAAGCTTTCTTT. This sequence encodes CAISESGFTEAFF.

This clonotype was seen only a few times. The CDR3 spells CASSQREAWTEQFF. CDR3 DNA: TGTGCCAGCAGCCAGCGGGAGGCTTGGACAGAGCAGTTCTTC. V is TRBV6-1 and J is TRBJ2-1; 9 nucleotides line up with TRBD2. CDR3 length: 14 amino acids. Trimming at V came to 6 bases and at J to 10 bases, leaving 10 bases not matched to a gene. The germline V gene has CDR1 MNHNS and CDR2 SASEGT.

This clonotype showed up many times. This CDR3 reads CASSSLLAFSTDTQYF. The CDR3 nucleotides read TGTGCCAGCAGTTCTCTCCTAGCGTTTAGCACAGATACGCAGTATTTT. V gene TRBV27 combines with J gene TRBJ2-3, with D possibly matching TRBD2 (6 bases). This CDR3 region has 16 residues. V was clipped by 4 bases and J by 0 bases, with 14 bases between them. Germline V gene lookup returns CDR1 MNHEY and CDR2 SMNVEV (reference sequence).

In its sample, this clonotype was seen a few times. The chain has TRBV12-3 or TRBV12-4 and TRBJ2-6; D is perhaps TRBD2 (5 bases). V was cut by 5 bases and J by 0 bases, with 11 bases left in between. The CDR3 consists of 16 residues. The CDR3 bases are TGTGCCAGCAGTCCCGGGGAGAGCTCTGGGGCCAACGTCCTGACTTTC. This gives the protein CASSPGESSGANVLTF.

This clonotype was recorded at least ten times. J is TRBJ2-1 and V is TRBV29-1, with a possible D match to TRBD2 (6 bases). The germline gives CDR1 SQVTM, CDR2 ANQGSEA. The V and J ends lost 7 bases and 1 base respectively, with 11 bases between them. This CDR3 is 13 amino acids long. The CDR3: CSGSGFSYNEQFF. In DNA, the CDR3 is TGCAGCGGGAGCGGGTTTTCCTACAATGAGCAGTTCTTC.

In its sample, this clonotype was seen a few times. This chain joins TRBV5-6 and TRBJ1-1; D is ambiguous. Between the trimmed V and J ends, which lost 0 bases and 3 bases, there was a span of 12 bases. In germline, CDR1 is SGHDT, CDR2 YYEEEE. The CDR3 extends over 15 amino acids. The CDR3 sequence: CASSLVRVSDTEAFF. The CDR3 nucleotides are TGTGCCAGCAGCTTGGTCCGGGTCAGCGACACTGAAGCTTTCTTT.

This sequence joins TRBV28 and TRBJ2-5, with D tentatively TRBD2 (6 bases). Germline-derived CDR1 and CDR2 are MDHEN and SYDVKM. The germline V and J ends were trimmed by 5 bases and 5 bases, with 15 bases remaining between them. The CDR3 has 14 amino acids. The CDR3 here is CASSPSAEPETQYF. In nucleotides, the CDR3 is TGTGCCAGCAGTCCTAGCGCCGAGCCGGAGACCCAGTACTTC.